This T cell receptor beta chain came from a study of cytomegalovirus exposure and HLA in healthy donors. In the case of this clone: Its antigen is undetermined.

Study observations and caveats: In a later analysis, across HLA loci, associated TCR counts were highest for DRB1, lowest for HLA-C. Most TCR sequences were seen very rarely across donors, but some public TCRs occurred in many. A few V segments could not be told apart, such as TRBV6-2 and TRBV6-3, and were left out.

PCR was performed using 60 Vbeta and 13 Jbeta primers. Data came from immunoSEQ multiplex PCR; TCRdb stores just in-frame clones and leaves some out. Here the sample spans over 200,000 clones, roughly 80% being singletons. Germline V CDR1 and CDR2: MNHEY, SMNVEV (reference sequence). The length of the CDR3 is 14 residues. V was clipped by 6 bases and J by 8 bases, with 16 bases between them. The receptor was derived from a woman aged 40 to 50 in good health and CMV-seropositive. The chain uses TRBV27 and TRBJ1-4, with D uncertain. The sample was PBMCs. In DNA, the CDR3 is TGTGCCAGCAGATTCCGGGAGAGAAAGGAAAAACTGTTTTTT. Translating gives CASRFRERKEKLFF.